This entry describes one T cell receptor beta chain. Its antigen remains unknown. The sample comes from a study of cytomegalovirus exposure and HLA in healthy donors. The CDR3 has 14 residues. Germline-derived CDR1 and CDR2 are MNHNS and SASEGT. The PCR made use of 60 Vbeta and 13 Jbeta primers. TCRdb keeps only in-frame clones here, not all; method: immunoSEQ multiplex PCR. The sample consists of 200,000 to 250,000 clones, 70% to 80% of them appearing once. Study-wide points: Cytomegalovirus association was listed for approximately 160 TCR beta chains.

The sequence came from a woman aged 30 to 39 in good health and CMV-seronegative. The chain is built from TRBV6-1 and TRBJ2-5, with 11 bases lining up with TRBD1. The DNA end is more similar to TRBJ2-7, so the J call may be wrong. The sequenced sample consisted of PBMCs. The CDR3 sequence: CASSRGQGAYEQYF. The CDR3 DNA follows: TGTGCCAGCAGCAGGGGACAGGGGGCCTACGAGCAGTACTTC.